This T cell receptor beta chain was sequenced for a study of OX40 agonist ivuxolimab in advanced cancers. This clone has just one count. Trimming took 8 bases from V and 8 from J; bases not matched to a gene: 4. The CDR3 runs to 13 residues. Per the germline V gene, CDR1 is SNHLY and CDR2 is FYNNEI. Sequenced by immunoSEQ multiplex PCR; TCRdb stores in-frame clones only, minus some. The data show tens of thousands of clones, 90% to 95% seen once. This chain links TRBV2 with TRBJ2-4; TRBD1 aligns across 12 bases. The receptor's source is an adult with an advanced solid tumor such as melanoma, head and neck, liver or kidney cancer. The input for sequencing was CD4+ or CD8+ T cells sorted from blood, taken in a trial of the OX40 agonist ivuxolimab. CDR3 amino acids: CASSGTGGDIQYF. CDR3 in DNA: TGTGCCAGCTCCGGGACAGGGGGCGACATTCAGTACTTC.